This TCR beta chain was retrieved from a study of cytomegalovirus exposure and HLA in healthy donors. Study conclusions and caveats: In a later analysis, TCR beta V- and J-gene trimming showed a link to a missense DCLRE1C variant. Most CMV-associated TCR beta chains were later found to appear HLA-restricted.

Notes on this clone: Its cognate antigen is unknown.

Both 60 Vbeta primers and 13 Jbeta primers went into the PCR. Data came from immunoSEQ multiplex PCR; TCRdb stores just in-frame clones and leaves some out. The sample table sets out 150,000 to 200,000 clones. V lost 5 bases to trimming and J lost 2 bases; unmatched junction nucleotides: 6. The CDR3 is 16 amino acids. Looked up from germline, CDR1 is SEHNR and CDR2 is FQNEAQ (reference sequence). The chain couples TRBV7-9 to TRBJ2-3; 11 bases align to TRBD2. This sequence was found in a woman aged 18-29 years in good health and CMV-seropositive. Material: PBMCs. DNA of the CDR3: TGTGCCAGCAGCAAACTAGCGGGGGCTACCACAGATACGCAGTATTTT. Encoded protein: CASSKLAGATTDTQYF.